Listed below are T cell receptor beta chains from one sample, sequenced in a study of OX40 agonist ivuxolimab in advanced cancers. Clones were read by immunoSEQ multiplex PCR, and TCRdb kept only the in-frame ones, dropping some. Among about 21,000 clones listed, around 80% were seen once. The source material was CD4+ or CD8+ T cells sorted from blood, sampled in a trial of the OX40 agonist ivuxolimab. Receptors were obtained from an adult with an advanced solid tumor such as melanoma, head and neck, liver or kidney cancer. Each CDR3 is given with its conserved first and last residue. The D gene is left open where the match is weak. Clone size is stated in some rows and not others, as once, few, many or a class when expanded.

TRBD1 TRBJ1-1 few TRBV6-1 CASSRQGALGTEAFF TGTGCCAGCAGTAGACAGGGGGCGCTCGGCACTGAAGCTTTCTTT
. TRBJ1-1 few TRBV5-1 CASSLLEDAEAFF TGCGCCAGCAGCTTACTAGAAGACGCAGAAGCTTTCTTT
TRBD1 TRBJ2-7 . TRBV4-1 CASSQDPGTESYEQYF TGTGCCAGCAGCCAAGACCCCGGGACAGAATCCTACGAGCAGTACTTC
. TRBJ2-1 . TRBV14 CASSPNRNEQFF TGTGCCAGCAGCCCCAACCGGAATGAGCAGTTCTTC
. TRBJ2-7 . TRBV10-3 CAISERVGAQEQYF TGTGCCATCAGCGAGCGGGTCGGGGCACAGGAGCAGTACTTC
. TRBJ1-4 . TRBV14 CASSQVYPAGTNEKLFF TGTGCCAGCAGCCAAGTATATCCTGCCGGTACTAATGAAAAACTGTTTTTT
TRBD2 TRBJ2-1 medium-sized TRBV7-3 CASSARSGGLADNEQFF TGTGCCAGCAGCGCGAGGTCCGGGGGACTAGCAGACAATGAGCAGTTCTTC
. TRBJ2-3 . TRBV10-3 CATQGRIDRTDTQYF TGTGCCACCCAGGGACGTATCGATCGCACAGATACGCAGTATTTT
. TRBJ2-7 . TRBV9 CASSPSRGRYEQYF TGTGCCAGCAGCCCTTCGCGGGGTAGGTACGAGCAGTACTTC
. TRBJ1-5 . TRBV7-9 CASSSGDIGNQPQHF TGTGCCAGCAGCTCAGGGGACATAGGCAATCAGCCCCAGCATTTT
TRBD1 TRBJ1-1 . TRBV9 CASSELPGQQSTEAFF TGTGCCAGCAGCGAACTACCGGGACAGCAGTCCACTGAAGCTTTCTTT
. TRBJ2-1 . TRBV7-3 CASSPNAVVGSYNEQFF TGTGCCAGCAGCCCTAACGCCGTAGTGGGCTCCTACAATGAGCAGTTCTTC
. TRBJ1-3 . TRBV5-4 CASSSTSGAGNTIYF TGTGCCAGCAGCTCTACCTCAGGGGCTGGAAACACCATATATTTT
TRBD1 TRBJ2-2 once TRBV5-1 CASSLRTGALANTGELFF TGCGCCAGCAGCCTCCGGACAGGGGCCCTCGCGAACACCGGGGAGCTGTTTTTT
TRBD1 TRBJ1-1 . TRBV10-1 CASRDRNSQLFF TGCGCCAGCCGGGACAGAAACTCGCAGCTTTTCTTT
TRBD2 TRBJ2-3 . TRBV6-6 CASSYLGLDSVDTQYF TGTGCCAGCAGTTACTTGGGACTAGATTCTGTCGATACGCAGTATTTT
. TRBJ1-3 . TRBV19 CASVTGTAGNTIYF TGTGCCAGTGTTACGGGAACAGCCGGAAACACCATATATTTT
TRBD2 TRBJ2-3 . TRBV13 CASSSGLAITDTQYF TGTGCCAGCAGCTCCGGACTAGCGATTACAGATACGCAGTATTTT
. TRBJ2-1 . TRBV4-1 CASSLHHDPSSYNEQFF TGCGCCAGCAGCCTCCACCACGACCCAAGCTCCTACAATGAGCAGTTCTTC
TRBD2 TRBJ2-1 . TRBV4-1 CASSGTSGGAGIPYNEQFF TGCGCCAGCAGCGGGACTAGCGGGGGGGCTGGGATCCCCTACAATGAGCAGTTCTTC
TRBD1 TRBJ1-2 . TRBV7-9 CASSLGTGGGYGYTF TGTGCCAGCAGCTTAGGGACAGGGGGCGGCTATGGCTACACCTTC
. TRBJ2-2 . TRBV29-1 CSVGGVGVTGELFF TGCAGCGTTGGAGGGGTGGGGGTCACCGGGGAGCTGTTTTTT
TRBD1 TRBJ1-2 . TRBV29-1 CSVETGQGHWGGYTF TGCAGCGTTGAGACGGGACAGGGCCATTGGGGGGGCTACACCTTC
TRBD1 TRBJ1-1 few TRBV19 CASCPGQVYTEAFF TGTGCCAGTTGCCCGGGACAGGTTTACACTGAAGCTTTCTTT
. TRBJ2-1 . TRBV7-3 CASSLSRLAGNEQFF TGTGCCAGCAGCTTAAGCCGGCTAGCTGGCAATGAGCAGTTCTTC
TRBD1 TRBJ1-1 . TRBV4-1 CASSQVGRGRADTEAFF TGCGCCAGCAGCCAAGTGGGCAGGGGGCGGGCGGACACTGAAGCTTTCTTT
TRBD1 TRBJ1-1 . TRBV27 CASQRQGGEAFF TGTGCCAGCCAACGACAGGGAGGTGAAGCTTTCTTT
. TRBJ1-5 . TRBV7-2 CASSVHRVNSNQPQHF TGTGCCAGCAGCGTGCACAGGGTGAATAGCAATCAGCCCCAGCATTTT
. TRBJ1-1 . TRBV5-1 CASSLGRGYTEAFF TGCGCCAGCAGCTTAGGTAGGGGTTACACTGAAGCTTTCTTT
. TRBJ1-2 . TRBV4-1 CASSQSPGSFNYGYTF TGCGCCAGCAGCCAATCCCCGGGCAGTTTCAACTATGGCTACACCTTC
. TRBJ2-5 . TRBV19 CASSQDKGPETQYF TGTGCCAGTAGTCAGGACAAGGGGCCGGAGACCCAGTACTTC
. TRBJ1-3 . TRBV7-2 CASSFATGHSGNTIYF TGTGCCAGCAGCTTCGCGACGGGACACTCTGGAAACACCATATATTTT
TRBD2 TRBJ2-1 once TRBV6-1 CASSWSGEYNEQFF TGTGCCAGCAGCTGGAGCGGGGAGTACAATGAGCAGTTCTTC
TRBD2 TRBJ2-7 . TRBV27 CASRGTSGSKQYF TGTGCCAGCAGGGGGACTAGCGGGAGTAAGCAGTACTTC
. TRBJ2-3 . TRBV9 CASSAEGLSTDTQYF TGTGCCAGCAGCGCCGAGGGGCTTAGCACAGATACGCAGTATTTT
. TRBJ1-5 few TRBV4-1 CASSQRRINQPQHF TGCGCCAGCAGCCAGAGACGGATCAATCAGCCCCAGCATTTT
. TRBJ1-2 . TRBV7-9 CASSPVLDSTNYGYTF TGTGCCAGCAGCCCGGTGTTGGACAGCACAAACTATGGCTACACCTTC
. TRBJ1-4 . TRBV19 CASSRWVSDEKLFF TGTGCCAGTTCCCGATGGGTTAGTGATGAAAAACTGTTTTTT
. TRBJ1-5 . TRBV18 CASSPENNQPQHF TGTGCCAGCTCACCGGAGAACAATCAGCCCCAGCATTTT
. TRBJ2-1 few TRBV14 CASSPGGRGRWNEQFF TGTGCCAGCAGCCCGGGGGGCAGGGGGCGATGGAATGAGCAGTTCTTC
. TRBJ2-7 few TRBV5-1 CASTLGGEQYF TGCGCCAGCACCTTGGGAGGTGAGCAGTACTTC
TRBD2 TRBJ2-7 . TRBV11-2 CASSLDVAGDSYEQYF TGTGCCAGCAGCTTAGACGTAGCGGGGGACTCCTACGAGCAGTACTTC
. TRBJ2-1 once TRBV7-9 CASSPRSIRYNEQFF TGTGCCAGCAGCCCCCGGTCCATCCGATACAATGAGCAGTTCTTC